What follows are 22 T cell receptor beta chains derived from one specimen sequenced in a study of blood T cell repertoires in COVID-19. Using immunoSEQ multiplex PCR, the repertoire was profiled, and TCRdb retains in-frame clones only, with some absent. The sample holds some 80,000 clones, around 74% seen once. Sequenced material: peripheral blood. The receptors derive from a woman older than 75 with active or convalescent COVID-19.

This chain connects TRBV6-5 to TRBJ2-3, with 9 bases matching TRBD2. The CDR3 extends over 16 amino acids. In germline, CDR1 is MNHEY, CDR2 SVGAGI. V lost 1 base and J lost 4; bases outside the gene matches: 6. In nucleotides, the CDR3 is TGTGCCAGCAGTTACTTTAGCGGGAGTAGCCCAGATACGCAGTATTTT. Amino acids: CASSYFSGSSPDTQYF.

CDR3 in amino acids: CASRLTGLSQPQHF. The CDR3 nucleotides read TGTGCCAGCAGGCTGACAGGGTTGAGTCAGCCCCAGCATTTT. The chain links TRBV27 to TRBJ1-5; TRBD1 matches at 7 bases. J lost 6 bases, V lost 6 bases, and 8 bases had no gene match. The germline V gene encodes CDR1 MNHEY and CDR2 SMNVEV (reference sequence). The CDR3 length is 14 residues.

This chain joins TRBV4-2 and TRBJ1-2; TRBD1 matches 12 bases. Germline loops: CDR1 LGHNA, CDR2 YNFKEQ. CDR3 length: 16 residues. J gave up 3 bases and V 2 bases, and 4 bases lay outside the gene matches. The CDR3 bases are TGTGCCAGCAGCCAACCGGGACAGGGGGCGGACTATGGCTACACCTTC. This gives the protein CASSQPGQGADYGYTF.

V and J are TRBV10-2 and TRBJ1-1, with D possibly TRBD1 on 6 matching bases. Germline-derived CDR1 and CDR2 are WSHSY and SAAADI. Trimming removed 3 bases from V and 3 bases from J, with 8 bases in between. The CDR3 totals 13 residues. The chain's CDR3 is CASSDSGDTEAFF. The CDR3 bases are TGCGCCAGCAGTGACTCAGGGGACACTGAAGCTTTCTTT.

This chain links TRBV18 with TRBJ1-5; D uncertain. This CDR3 is 16 amino acids long. V was pared by 6 bases and J by 10 bases, with 25 bases between. The germline gives CDR1 KGHSH, CDR2 LQKENI. In DNA, the CDR3 is TGTGCCAGCTCCACCAGTACGAATCTAGCCCAGTATCCCCAGCATTTT. Protein: CASSTSTNLAQYPQHF.

CDR3 in amino acids: CASSHPSSSGGYNEQFF. CDR3 bases: TGTGCCAGCAGTCATCCGAGTTCTAGCGGGGGGTACAATGAGCAGTTCTTC. The V call is TRBV11-3, the J call TRBJ2-1; the match to TRBD2 covers 11 bases. This CDR3 spans 17 amino acids. J gave up 4 bases and V 6 bases, and 11 bases lay outside the gene matches. Germline values: CDR1 SGHNT, CDR2 YENEEA. The complete variable domain, with remaining parts taken from reference TRBV11-3 and TRBJ2-1, reads EAGVVQSPRYKIIEKKQPVAFWCNPISGHNTLYWYLQNLGQGPELLIRYENEEAVDDSQLPKDRFSAERLKGVDSTLKIQPAELGDSAVYLCASSHPSSSGGYNEQFFGPGTRLTVL.

This chain uses TRBV19 with TRBJ1-1, with 7 bases matching TRBD1. V gave up 5 bases and J gave up 0 bases; unmatched junction bases: 6. Germline CDR1 reads LNHDA; CDR2 reads SQIVND (reference sequence). The CDR3 is 15 residues long. The CDR3 DNA is TGTGCCAGTAGTTCCGGGACAGTGATGAACACTGAAGCTTTCTTT. Translating it yields CASSSGTVMNTEAFF.

This chain joins TRBV19 and TRBJ1-1; 7 bases agree with TRBD1. With V trimmed by 3 bases and J by 3 bases, 7 bases remained unmatched. The CDR3 is made up of 15 amino acids. Germline V lookup: CDR1 LNHDA, CDR2 SQIVND (reference sequence). This CDR3 is CASSMTGYTDTEAFF. CDR3 sequence (DNA): TGTGCCAGTAGTATGACAGGGTATACGGACACTGAAGCTTTCTTT.

The CDR3 region is CASSQPGFPSYNSPLHF. In DNA, the CDR3 is TGTGCCAGCAGCCAACCAGGTTTTCCCTCCTATAATTCACCCCTCCACTTT. The genes are TRBV4-2 and TRBJ1-6; D call uncertain. The germline V gene has CDR1 LGHNA and CDR2 YNFKEQ. The CDR3 loop spans 17 amino acids. The V end was cut by 2 bases, the J end by 0 bases, with 11 bases between.

This sequence joins TRBV19 and TRBJ2-1, with TRBD2 identical over 8 bases. The junction had 12 bases not matched to a gene; V was cut back by 5 bases and J by 12 bases. The CDR3 has 14 amino acids. Germline assignment: CDR1 LNHDA and CDR2 SQIVND (reference sequence). CDR3 nucleotides: TGTGCCAGTAGTCTAATAGCGGGACAACGTTGGCAGTTCTTC. This translates into CASSLIAGQRWQFF.

The CDR3 protein is CASSIDPAGGSEQFF. The CDR3 DNA reads TGTGCCAGTAGTATAGATCCTGCAGGGGGCAGTGAGCAGTTCTTC. The genes are TRBV19 and TRBJ2-1, with 8 bases lining up with TRBD1. This CDR3 contains 15 residues. The V segment lost 0 bases and the J segment 9 bases; nucleotides outside the gene matches: 7. In germline, CDR1 is LNHDA, CDR2 SQIVND (reference sequence).

The rearrangement links TRBV19 to TRBJ2-3, with TRBD1 as a possible D gene (5 bases). The CDR3 length is 14 residues. Trimming left V 9 bases short and J 2 bases short, with 15 bases between. Per germline, CDR1 LNHDA and CDR2 SQIVND (reference sequence). DNA for the CDR3: TGTGCCAGCAGACAGACCGGGTCCACAGATACGCAGTATTTT. Encoded protein: CASRQTGSTDTQYF.

J is TRBJ1-1 and V is TRBV5-6; perhaps TRBD1 as D (5 bases). CDR1 and CDR2 from the germline V gene are SGHDT and YYEEEE. The CDR3 contains 17 residues. V was pared by 1 base and J by 1 base, with 17 bases between. CDR3 sequence reads: CASSLTPGTYWNTEAFF. DNA for the CDR3: TGTGCCAGCAGCTTGACGCCTGGGACTTACTGGAACACTGAAGCTTTCTTT.

The chain links TRBV9 to TRBJ2-3; TRBD2 aligns across 10 bases. This CDR3 is 15 amino acids long. CDR1 and CDR2 from the germline V gene are SGDLS and YYNGEE. J lost 4 bases, V lost 4 bases, and 6 bases had no gene match. The DNA for the CDR3 is TGTGCCAGCAGCACGAGGCTAGCGGGGGCAGATACGCAGTATTTT. Its translation: CASSTRLAGADTQYF.

V is TRBV7-2 and J is TRBJ1-4; 9 nucleotides line up with TRBD1. Trimming removed 6 bases from V and 11 bases from J; junction bases left unmatched: 10. The V gene's germline CDR1 is SGHTA and CDR2 FQGNSA. This CDR3 contains 14 residues. The CDR3 bases are TGTGCCAGCAGTCCGGACAGGGGAGCGGAGAAACTGTTTTTT. As protein: CASSPDRGAEKLFF.

The chain has TRBV5-4 and TRBJ2-5; D gene ambiguous. Between the trimmed V and J ends, which lost 2 bases and 2 bases, there was a span of 10 bases. The CDR3 totals 14 residues. Germline CDR1 reads SGHNT; CDR2 reads YYREEE (reference sequence). CDR3 DNA: TGTGCCAGCAGCTTTCAAGTAGAACAAGAGACCCAGTACTTC. Its protein is CASSFQVEQETQYF.

The sample holds many counts of this clone. Here the CDR3 reads CASSFIGLSGYTEAFF. The CDR3 nucleotides read TGTGCCAGCAGCTTTATTGGGCTGAGTGGGTACACTGAAGCTTTCTTT. The V and J genes are TRBV7-2 and TRBJ1-1; D remains unclear. The CDR3 extends over 16 amino acids. The germline gives CDR1 SGHTA, CDR2 FQGNSA. Trimming removed 3 bases at V and 3 bases at J, with 17 bases between.

The rearrangement uses TRBV24-1 and TRBJ2-6, with 8 positions matching TRBD1. The ends lost 4 bases at V and 2 bases at J; junction bases unmatched: 3. The germline gives CDR1 KGHDR, CDR2 SFDVKD. The CDR3 contains 16 residues. In DNA, the CDR3 is TGTGCCACCAGTGACCCACAGGGGGCTGGGGCCAACGTCCTGACTTTC. Amino acids: CATSDPQGAGANVLTF.

The chain uses TRBV10-3 and TRBJ1-2; maybe TRBD1 (5 bases). V lost 8 bases and J lost 3, with 10 bases in between. Germline loops: CDR1 ENHRY, CDR2 SYGVKD. The CDR3 runs 12 residues. The CDR3 protein is CAISDSYYGYTF. CDR3 nucleotide sequence: TGTGCCATCTCCGACAGCTACTATGGCTACACCTTC.

The DNA for the CDR3 is TGTGCCAGCAGCGAGCGTTTGGGGGGGCTGGGCACTGAAGCTTTCTTT. It translates to CASSERLGGLGTEAFF. This chain joins TRBV9 and TRBJ1-1, with a possible D match to TRBD1 (6 bases). CDR1 and CDR2 (germline): SGDLS, YYNGEE. This CDR3 region has 16 residues. The V end was cut by 3 bases, the J end by 4 bases, with 19 bases between.

V gene TRBV7-2 combines with J gene TRBJ1-3; perhaps TRBD1 as D (6 bases). Germline CDR1 reads SGHTA; CDR2 reads FQGNSA. V lost 5 bases to trimming and J lost 4 bases, with 15 bases between them. The CDR3 is made up of 15 amino acids. The CDR3 region is CASSTGTGKGNTIYF. Written as DNA, the CDR3 is TGTGCCAGCAGCACAGGGACGGGAAAAGGAAACACCATATATTTT.

The chain uses TRBV28 and TRBJ1-2; unclear D gene. The V gene's germline CDR1 is MDHEN and CDR2 SYDVKM. The CDR3 is 13 residues long. V was cut by 3 bases and J by 7 bases, with 12 bases left in between. This CDR3 is CASSFSRLRGYTF. CDR3 nucleotides: TGTGCCAGCAGTTTTAGTCGTCTGCGTGGCTACACCTTC.